The 15 T cell receptor beta chains below all came from one sample that was sequenced in a study of shared clonotypes between healthy human individuals. Sequencing was performed with immunoSEQ multiplex PCR; in TCRdb, only in-frame clones are kept and a portion is missing. Found here are roughly 1,100,000 clones, 60% to 80% of them singletons; the top ten hold roughly 1.5%. Specimen: memory CD4+ T cells sorted from blood. Subset indicated: CD45RA-negative fraction. These receptors were taken from a man younger than 35 in good health.

The chain carries TRBV6-9 and TRBJ2-2, with TRBD2 identical over 13 bases. After removal of 5 bases from V and 3 bases from J, the junction contained 18 bases not matched to a gene. The CDR3 covers 21 residues. Germline CDR1 is MNHGY and CDR2 is SVAAGI. CDR3 sequence (DNA): TGTGCCAGCAGTGGCGGACTAGCGGGAGTTCAGTGGGCTTCCGACACCGGGGAGCTGTTTTTT. Protein sequence: CASSGGLAGVQWASDTGELFF.

This chain uses TRBV29-1 with TRBJ1-3; D gene ambiguous. There are 14 residues in the CDR3. Trimming cost V 6 bases and J 4 bases, with 16 bases left between them. Germline CDR1 SQVTM, CDR2 ANQGSEA. The CDR3 loop is CSVSADPKGNTIYF. In DNA, the CDR3 is TGCAGCGTCTCTGCGGATCCGAAAGGAAACACCATATATTTT.

V and J are TRBV7-2 and TRBJ2-3; D gene uncertain. The CDR3 covers 16 residues. V was shortened by 7 bases and J by 0 bases, with 17 bases between the two germline ends. Germline V lookup: CDR1 SGHTA, CDR2 FQGNSA. The chain's CDR3 is CASTPVGPLSTDTQYF. The DNA for the CDR3 is TGTGCCAGCACCCCCGTCGGGCCGCTTAGCACAGATACGCAGTATTTT.

V is TRBV28 and J is TRBJ1-6; D not resolved. The CDR3 spans 16 residues. V lost 3 bases and J 9 bases, leaving 18 bases between the germline ends. Germline V gives CDR1 MDHEN, CDR2 SYDVKM. This chain's CDR3 is CASSLSGQGMGSPLHF. CDR3 bases: TGTGCCAGCAGTTTGAGCGGCCAAGGGATGGGTTCACCCCTCCACTTT.

With regard to this clone: Other DNA sequences from this sample encode an identical CDR3 as well. In DNA form, the CDR3 reads TGCGCCAGCAGCCGCGGGGGAGGGGCAGATACGCAGTATTTT. Residues: CASSRGGGADTQYF. The gene calls are TRBV5-1 and TRBJ2-3; 7 bases align to TRBD2. The CDR3 sequence is 14 residues long. Germline CDR1 SGHRS, CDR2 YFSETQ. After removal of 4 bases from V and 4 bases from J, the junction contained 6 bases not matched to a gene. The full variable domain, completed using reference TRBV5-1 and TRBJ2-3, is KAGVTQTPRYLIKTRGQQVTLSCSPISGHRSVSWYQQTPGQGLQFLFEYFSETQRNKGNFPGRFSGRQFSNSRSEMNVSTLELGDSALYLCASSRGGGADTQYFGPGTRLTVL.

V usage is TRBV19 and J usage is TRBJ1-3; 10 positions match TRBD1. The CDR3 runs 17 residues. The J segment lost 0 bases and the V segment lost 5 bases, leaving 7 bases of the junction unmatched. Per germline, CDR1 LNHDA and CDR2 SQIVND (reference sequence). In DNA form, the CDR3 reads TGTGCCAGTAGTCCCCGGGGACAGGGGATCTCTGGAAACACCATATATTTT. Its translation: CASSPRGQGISGNTIYF.

J is TRBJ1-4 and V is TRBV18; D gene unclear. The length of the CDR3 is 14 residues. V was shortened by 3 bases and J by 12 bases, with 17 bases between the two germline ends. Germline lookup yields CDR1 KGHSH and CDR2 LQKENI. The CDR3 reads CASSPGLVDRELFF. The CDR3 nucleotides read TGTGCCAGCTCACCTGGACTCGTCGACCGGGAACTGTTTTTT.

Of note for this clone: The sample has other DNA sequences that encode this CDR3 too. The V and J genes are TRBV18 and TRBJ1-1; D is unresolved. Trimming cost V 3 bases and J 5 bases, with 7 bases left between them. Looked up from germline, CDR1 is KGHSH and CDR2 is LQKENI. This CDR3 is built from 12 residues. CDR3 amino acids: CASSPAGTEAFF. The CDR3 DNA reads TGTGCCAGCTCACCTGCCGGGACTGAAGCTTTCTTT.

The V gene is TRBV9, the J gene TRBJ2-5, with 8 bases aligning to TRBD1. From germline, CDR1 is SGDLS and CDR2 YYNGEE. CDR3 length: 17 residues. V shed 4 bases and J 0 bases; nucleotides not matched to a gene: 11. Here the CDR3 reads CASSPGQGRNNQETQYF. CDR3 nucleotide sequence: TGTGCCAGCAGCCCCGGACAGGGTCGAAATAACCAAGAGACCCAGTACTTC.

The J gene is TRBJ1-4, the V gene TRBV6-1, with D perhaps TRBD1 (6 bases). Germline V lookup: CDR1 MNHNS, CDR2 SASEGT. The CDR3 sequence is 14 residues long. The V and J ends lost 5 bases and 8 bases respectively, with 15 bases between them. Written as DNA, the CDR3 is TGTGCCAGCAGTCAACAGGGCCGGTTGGAAAAACTGTTTTTT. Translated: CASSQQGRLEKLFF.

The rearrangement uses TRBV6-1 and TRBJ2-5; a possible D gene is TRBD2 (6 bases). Trimming removed 2 bases from V and 4 bases from J, with 11 bases in between. Germline V gene data show CDR1 as MNHNS and CDR2 as SASEGT. CDR3 length equals 14 residues. CDR3 DNA: TGTGCCAGCAGTGAAAGGTGGGGGGTAGAGACCCAGTACTTC. It encodes CASSERWGVETQYF.

The chain recombines TRBV18 with TRBJ2-5; D is unresolved. The germline CDR1 and CDR2 sequences are KGHSH and LQKENI. Trimming stripped 3 bases from V and 4 bases from J, with 15 bases between. The length of the CDR3 is 15 residues. Written as DNA, the CDR3 is TGTGCCAGCTCACCTAGTGGTCAGGTTTCAGAGACCCAGTACTTC. As protein: CASSPSGQVSETQYF.

The chain joins TRBV18 to TRBJ1-1; TRBD1 aligns across 7 bases. V gave up 6 bases and J gave up 1 base; unmatched junction bases: 5. CDR3 length equals 14 residues. CDR1 and CDR2 from the germline V gene are KGHSH and LQKENI. As DNA, the CDR3 is TGTGCCAGCTCGGAAAACAGGGGGAACACTGAAGCTTTCTTT. Encoded protein: CASSENRGNTEAFF.

J is TRBJ1-1 and V is TRBV30; the D gene is possibly TRBD1 (5 bases). This CDR3 is 12 amino acids long. V lost 1 base to trimming and J lost 4 bases, with 7 bases between them. Germline V gene sequence: CDR1 GTSNPN, CDR2 SVGIG (reference sequence). The CDR3 DNA is TGTGCCTGGAGTGGGGACCCCACTGAAGCTTTCTTT. Translated, it gives CAWSGDPTEAFF.

This chain joins TRBV6-5 and TRBJ2-7, with unresolved D. The CDR3 is 14 amino acids. The V end lost 6 bases, the J end lost 3 bases, and 15 bases lay between the germline ends. CDR1 and CDR2 (germline): MNHEY, SVGAGI. CDR3 bases: TGTGCCAGCAGGAGTGACAAAGCCGACTACGAGCAGTACTTC. Encoded protein: CASRSDKADYEQYF.